The clone carrying this T cell receptor beta chain has a handful of counts. Its matching antigen is unknown. These data are taken from a study of blood T cells in healthy people across ages. Findings and limits, study-wide: Per-million-T-cell TCR beta diversity fell roughly linearly with age. TCR beta diversity correlated strongly with naive T cell percentage.

Trimming left V 1 base short and J 5 bases short, with 8 bases between. Germline V gene data show CDR1 as SGHTA and CDR2 as FQGNSA. The length of the CDR3 is 13 residues. Ten milliliters of peripheral blood were drawn from each donor. A second PCR, run for about 6 to 11 cycles, used a sample-barcoded 5' primer plus a J-beta primer mix. Through a template-switch adaptor with 12 random nucleotides, each cDNA molecule received a tag. From the 5' RACE reads, TCRdb called clonotypes with MiXCR, one entry per CDR3 protein. The table records hundreds of thousands of distinct CDR3 sequences, roughly 31% of them present only once.

This chain links TRBV7-2 with TRBJ1-2; D is undetermined. Sequencing input: blood. The receptor was isolated from an elderly woman in good health. CDR3 loop: CASSLGPQYGYTF. The DNA for the CDR3 is TGTGCCAGCAGCTTAGGGCCTCAGTATGGCTACACCTTC.